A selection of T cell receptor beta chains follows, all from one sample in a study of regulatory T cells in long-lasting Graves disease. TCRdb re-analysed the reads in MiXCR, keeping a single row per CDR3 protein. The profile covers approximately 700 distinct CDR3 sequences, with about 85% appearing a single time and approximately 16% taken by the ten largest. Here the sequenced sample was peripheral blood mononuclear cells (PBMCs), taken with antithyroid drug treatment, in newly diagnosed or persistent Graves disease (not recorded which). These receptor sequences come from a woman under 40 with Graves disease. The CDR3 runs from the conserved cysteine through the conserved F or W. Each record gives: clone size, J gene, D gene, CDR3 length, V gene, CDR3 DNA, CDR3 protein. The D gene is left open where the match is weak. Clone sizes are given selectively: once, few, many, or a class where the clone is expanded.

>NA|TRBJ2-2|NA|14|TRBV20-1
TGCAGTGCTGGTGGCCCGGGCGCGGGCGGGGAGCTGTTTTTT
CSAGGPGAGGELFF
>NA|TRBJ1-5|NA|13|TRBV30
TGTGCCTGGAGTGCAACTGACAATCAGCCCCAGCATTTT
CAWSATDNQPQHF
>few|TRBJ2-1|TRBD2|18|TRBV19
TGTGCCAGTAGTATAGATCTTTGGGCGGGAGGGTTAAACAATGAGCAGTTCTTC
CASSIDLWAGGLNNEQFF
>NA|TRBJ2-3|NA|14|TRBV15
TGTGCCACCGCGACGGACTCACGCACAGATACGCAGTATTTT
CATATDSRTDTQYF
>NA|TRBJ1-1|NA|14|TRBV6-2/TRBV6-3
TGTGCCAGCCTAGAACGCGGGGGGGTTTCTGAAGCTTTCTTT
CASLERGGVSEAFF
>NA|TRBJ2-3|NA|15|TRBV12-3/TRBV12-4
TGTGCCAGCAGTTTATGGGCCAGAAGTGGAGATACGCAGTATTTT
CASSLWARSGDTQYF
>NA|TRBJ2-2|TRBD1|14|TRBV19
TGTGCCAGTAGTAGACAGGGGAACACCGGGGAGCTGTTTTTT
CASSRQGNTGELFF
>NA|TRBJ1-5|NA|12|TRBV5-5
TGTGCCAGCAGCTTGGCTAGTCAGCCCCAGCATTTT
CASSLASQPQHF
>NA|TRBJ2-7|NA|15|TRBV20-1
TGCAGTGCTAGCGGCGTGGCGGTCTCTCCCTACGAGCAGTACTTC
CSASGVAVSPYEQYF
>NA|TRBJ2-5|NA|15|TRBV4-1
TGCGCCAGCAGCCCTAAACGGCAGGGGCTAGAGACCCAGTACTTC
CASSPKRQGLETQYF
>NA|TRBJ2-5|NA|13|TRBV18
TGTGCCAGCTCACACCACGGCCAAGAGACCCAGTACTTC
CASSHHGQETQYF
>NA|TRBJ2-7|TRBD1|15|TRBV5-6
TGTGCCAGCAGCTTGTTTGGGACAGGGTCGTGGGAGCAGTACTTC
CASSLFGTGSWEQYF
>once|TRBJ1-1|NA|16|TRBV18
TGTGCCAGCTCACCACCGGACAGCCTAGAGGGCACTGAAGCTTTCTTT
CASSPPDSLEGTEAFF
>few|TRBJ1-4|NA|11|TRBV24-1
TGTGCCACCAATTGGAGTGAAAAACTGTTTTTT
CATNWSEKLFF
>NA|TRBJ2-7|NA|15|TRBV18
TGTGCCAGCTCACCAAGGGCGGGATACTCCTACGAGCAGTACTTC
CASSPRAGYSYEQYF
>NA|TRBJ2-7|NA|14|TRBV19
TGTGCCAGTAGTAGAGGTGGGACAAACCACGAGCAGTACTTC
CASSRGGTNHEQYF
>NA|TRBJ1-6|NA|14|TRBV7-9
TGTGCCAGCAACCGAGCGGAGGGAGGTTCACCCCTCCACTTT
CASNRAEGGSPLHF
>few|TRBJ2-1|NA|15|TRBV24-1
TGTGCCACCAGTGGTCGAGGGGGAGGACCCAATGAGCAGTTCTTC
CATSGRGGGPNEQFF
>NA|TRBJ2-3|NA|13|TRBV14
TGTGCCAGCAGCCAAGTAGGAGTGCATACGCAGTATTTT
CASSQVGVHTQYF
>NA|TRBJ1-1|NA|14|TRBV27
TGTGCCAGCAGTTTATCGGTCGGTTGGGCTGAAGCTTTCTTT
CASSLSVGWAEAFF
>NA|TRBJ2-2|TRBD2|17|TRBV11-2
TGTGCCAGCAGCCCCGGCGAGGCTAGCGGGAGAGAGCGGGAGCTGTTTTTT
CASSPGEASGRERELFF
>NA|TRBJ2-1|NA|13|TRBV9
TGTGCCAGCAGCGCCTCGTCCGGGACACTTCAGTTCTTC
CASSASSGTLQFF
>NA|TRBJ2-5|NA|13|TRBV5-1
TGCGCCAGCAGCGAACAGTACCAAGAGACCCAGTACTTC
CASSEQYQETQYF
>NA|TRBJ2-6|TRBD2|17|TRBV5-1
TGCGCCAGCAGCACACTAGCGGGAAGCTCTGGGGCCAACGTCCTGACTTTC
CASSTLAGSSGANVLTF
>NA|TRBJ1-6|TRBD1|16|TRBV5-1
TGCGCCAGCAGCTCAGGCCAGGGACAGGGTAATTCACCCCTCCACTTT
CASSSGQGQGNSPLHF
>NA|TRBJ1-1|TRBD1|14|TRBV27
TGTGCCAGCAGTTTCACAGGGGACGGGACTGAAGCTTTCTTT
CASSFTGDGTEAFF
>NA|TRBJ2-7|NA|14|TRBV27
TGTGCCAGCAGTGACGGGGGTCTCACCTACGAGCAGTACTTC
CASSDGGLTYEQYF
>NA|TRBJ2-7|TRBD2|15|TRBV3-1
TGTGCCAGCAGCCAAGAAGAGCGGGATGACTACGAGCAGTACTTC
CASSQEERDDYEQYF
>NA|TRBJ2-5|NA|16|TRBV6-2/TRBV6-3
TGTGCCAGCAGTTACCCCCCCGGACAGGGAGGGGAGACCCAGTACTTC
CASSYPPGQGGETQYF
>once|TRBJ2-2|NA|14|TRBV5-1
TGCGCCAGCAGCTTGGGACTCTCTGACGGGGAGCTGTTTTTT
CASSLGLSDGELFF
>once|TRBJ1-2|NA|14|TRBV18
TGTGCCAGCTCACCACCGTCCAGAAACTATGGCTACACCTTC
CASSPPSRNYGYTF
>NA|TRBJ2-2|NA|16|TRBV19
TGTGCCAGTAGTAGAGTTGGCTCTAGCCCCACCGGGGAGCTGTTTTTT
CASSRVGSSPTGELFF
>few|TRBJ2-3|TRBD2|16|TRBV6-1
TGTGCCAGCAGACTCTTGACTAGCGGGAGCCTAGATACGCAGTATTTT
CASRLLTSGSLDTQYF
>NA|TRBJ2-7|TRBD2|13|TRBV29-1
TGCAGCGCCTTAGCGGGGAGCTCCTACGAGCAGTACTTC
CSALAGSSYEQYF
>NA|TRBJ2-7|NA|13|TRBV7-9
TGTGCCAGCAGCCCTGCAGGGGGGAGCGAGCAGTACTTC
CASSPAGGSEQYF
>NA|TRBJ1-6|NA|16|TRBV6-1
TGTGCCAGCAGTGAAGATCTAGGGGTTGGAAATTCACCCCTCCACTTT
CASSEDLGVGNSPLHF
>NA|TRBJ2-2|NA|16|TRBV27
TGTGCCAGCAGTTTTTCGGATACCCCGAACACCGGGGAGCTGTTTTTT
CASSFSDTPNTGELFF
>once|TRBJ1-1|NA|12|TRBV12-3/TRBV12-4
TGTGCCAGCACTTATGGGACCCCAGGAGCTTTCTTT
CASTYGTPGAFF
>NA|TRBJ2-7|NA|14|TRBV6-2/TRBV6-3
TGTGCCAGCAGGTCGTTTGACAGTACCTACGAGCAGTACTTC
CASRSFDSTYEQYF
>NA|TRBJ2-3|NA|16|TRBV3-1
TGTGCCAGCAGCCAAGGCCGGTCTAGACTCACAGATACGCAGTATTTT
CASSQGRSRLTDTQYF
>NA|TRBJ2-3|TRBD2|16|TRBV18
TGTGCCAGCTCACCAGAAGTCCTAGCGGGAGGGGATACGCAGTATTTT
CASSPEVLAGGDTQYF
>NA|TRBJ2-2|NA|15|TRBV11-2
TGTGCCAGCAGCTTTACGGGATCGAACACCGGGGAGCTGTTTTTT
CASSFTGSNTGELFF
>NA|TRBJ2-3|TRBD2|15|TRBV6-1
TGTGCCAGCAGGAAGGGGACTAGCGGCACAGATACGCAGTATTTT
CASRKGTSGTDTQYF
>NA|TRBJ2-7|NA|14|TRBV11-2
TGTGCCAGCAGCCGTCGGGAGCCCCCCTACGAGCAGTACTTC
CASSRREPPYEQYF
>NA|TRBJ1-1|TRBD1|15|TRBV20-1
TGCAGTGCTCCACGCCCGACAGGGGCGAACACTGAAGCTTTCTTT
CSAPRPTGANTEAFF
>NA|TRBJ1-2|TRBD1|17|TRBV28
TGTGCCAGCAGCCCACCCCAAGGACAGGGCAGTTTGTATGGCTACACCTTC
CASSPPQGQGSLYGYTF
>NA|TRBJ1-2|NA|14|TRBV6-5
TGTGCCAGCACATCGCAGGGGCGTAGCTATGGCTACACCTTC
CASTSQGRSYGYTF
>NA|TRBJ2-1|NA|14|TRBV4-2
TGTGCCAGCAGCCAAGGGGCGTTGGTGGATGAGCAGTTCTTC
CASSQGALVDEQFF
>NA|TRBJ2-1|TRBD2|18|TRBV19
TGTGCCAGTAGTATTGATACTAGCGGGGCGAGCTCCTACAATGAGCAGTTCTTC
CASSIDTSGASSYNEQFF
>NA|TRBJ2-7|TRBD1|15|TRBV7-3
TGTGCCAGCAGACCGGGACAGGGAGAGACCTACGAGCAGTACTTC
CASRPGQGETYEQYF
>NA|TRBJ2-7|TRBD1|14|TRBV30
TGTGCCTGCCTCGACAGGGGGACTCGATACGAGCAGTACTTC
CACLDRGTRYEQYF
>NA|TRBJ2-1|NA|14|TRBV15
TGTGCCACCAGCAGGCGACTAGTAGGGAGTGAGCAGTTCTTC
CATSRRLVGSEQFF
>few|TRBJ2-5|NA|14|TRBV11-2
TGTGCCAGCAGCTTAGGGACGCCCCAAGAGACCCAGTACTTC
CASSLGTPQETQYF
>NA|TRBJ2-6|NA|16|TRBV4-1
TGCGCCAGCAGCCAAGAACGGGGTTCTGGGGCCAACGTCCTGACTTTC
CASSQERGSGANVLTF
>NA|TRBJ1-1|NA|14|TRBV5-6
TGTGCCAGCAGCTGGCGACGGGAAAGCGCTGAAGCTTTCTTT
CASSWRRESAEAFF
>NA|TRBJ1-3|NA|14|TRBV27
TGTGCCAGCAGTTTTACGGGCTCTGGAAACACCATATATTTT
CASSFTGSGNTIYF
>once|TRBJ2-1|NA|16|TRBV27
TGTGCCAGCAGTCCACAATCGGCCCCGGCCTACAATGAGCAGTTCTTC
CASSPQSAPAYNEQFF